This T cell receptor (beta chain) was sequenced in a study of technical replicates of blood from several donors. Only in-frame clones appear in the TCRdb table, and some are missing; sequencing was by immunoSEQ multiplex PCR. The sample includes about 12,000 clones, roughly 95% of them seen just once. Trimming cost V 5 bases and J 8 bases; bases outside gene matches: 8. The CDR3 runs 14 residues. Germline CDR1 SSHAT, CDR2 FNYEAQ (reference sequence). The TCR originated in a human donor in good health. The rearrangement uses TRBV7-7 and TRBJ2-1; 8 nucleotides agree with TRBD1. Material: PBMCs. The CDR3 nucleotides read TGTGCCAGCAGCCGAGGGACAGGAAGGGATGAGCAGTTCTTC. Amino acid sequence: CASSRGTGRDEQFF.